This TCR beta chain was sequenced in a study of blood T cell repertoires in COVID-19 (dated by TCRdb to 2019 to 2021). Notes on the research overall: Samples covering the acute and convalescent phases of COVID-19 were provided by collaborators in the United States, Italy and Spain. Deeply sampled blood TCRbeta repertoires from subjects exposed to, actively infected with, or recovered from COVID-19 were included in the dataset. Where available, HLA class I and class II types were taken from metadata supplied by the sample provider and were not determined by assay-based typing. Samples were obtained from the ongoing ImmuneRACE study (first 160 participants) and from 1,254 subjects provided by 6 global collaborators. Nearly every sample came with metadata listing a de-identified subject ID, COVID-19 status, age in years and sex. The repertoires were made available in a free public database intended to serve as a resource for research on the immune response to SARS-CoV-2. The material from the prospective study consisted of cDNA or gDNA derived from T cells, B-cell-depleted T cells, or PBMCs.

As to this clone: Its antigen target is currently unknown. Base qualities are missing; no much larger clone stands one base away.

TCRbeta CDR3 regions were amplified from genomic DNA using the immunoSEQ Assay, a bias-controlled multiplex PCR. Per the authors' processing: Nucleated cell counts per sample were estimated from amplification of reference gene primers within the assay. To quantify the absolute abundance of each unique TCRbeta CDR3 rearrangement, sequence reads were collapsed and filtered. For each sample, productive Simpson clonality was calculated by taking the square root of Simpson's diversity index across productive rearrangements. Held by TCRdb, this immuneACCESS table contains in-frame sequences only and omits some clones. Under half of the omission traces to an unresolved V gene where checked; the cause of the rest is unknown. V, J and clone size are those of that table, while D and trimming were read from the DNA. Across this sample there are some 340,000 clones, with 75% to 90% seen only once. The ten largest clones capture over 4.5% of the sample.

Enrolling through a virtual design, the prospective study's participants ranged in age from roughly 18 to 95 years and lived across about two dozen United States geographic areas. Cohort assignment in the prospective study relied on participant-reported clinical history from a screening survey and a study questionnaire. Recovered participants in ImmuneRACE Cohort 3 were defined by two consecutive negative NP/OP PCR tests, clearance by a healthcare professional, or resolution of symptoms. Mobile phlebotomists in the prospective study collected whole blood, serum and a nasopharyngeal or oropharyngeal swab from every participant. Over an approximately 2-month period, participants in the prospective study had the option of providing additional blood draws and questionnaires. Blood samples from the prospective study were shipped frozen or at room temperature prior to DNA extraction. CDR1 and CDR2, per the germline V gene, are SGDLS and YYNGEE. The CDR3 sequence holds 14 residues, the cysteine and phenylalanine included. Only the CDR3 DNA stays, 42 bases, in frame from base 1. V sheds 0 bases and J sheds 1 base, leaving 8 bases between their ends.

The paper as a whole reports these results and caveats: Clinical and demographic metadata were provided uncurated, with the amount varying by source and participant.

The chain employs TRBV9 and TRBJ2-7; no D segment can be confidently identified. Sequences were obtained from PBMCs or T cells enriched from blood (not recorded which). The origin of this receptor is a woman aged 45-65 years who had recovered from COVID-19. This receptor carries the CDR3 CASSVDPQSYEQYF. Read as DNA, the sequence is TGTGCCAGCAGCGTAGATCCCCAATCCTACGAGCAGTACTTC.